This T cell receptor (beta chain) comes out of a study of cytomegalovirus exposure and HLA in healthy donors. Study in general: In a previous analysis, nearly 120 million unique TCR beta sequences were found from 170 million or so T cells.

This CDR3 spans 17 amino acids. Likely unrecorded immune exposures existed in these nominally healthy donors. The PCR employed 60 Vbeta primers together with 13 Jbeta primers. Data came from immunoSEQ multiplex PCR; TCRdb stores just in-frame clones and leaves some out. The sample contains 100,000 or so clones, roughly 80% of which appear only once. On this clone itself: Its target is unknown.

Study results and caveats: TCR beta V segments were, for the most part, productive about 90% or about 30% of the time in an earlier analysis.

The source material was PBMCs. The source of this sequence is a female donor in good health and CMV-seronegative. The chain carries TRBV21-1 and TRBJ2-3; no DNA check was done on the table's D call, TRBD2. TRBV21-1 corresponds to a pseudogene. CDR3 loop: CASSIWKGGSNGDTQYF. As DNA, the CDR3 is TGTGCCAGCAGCATCTGGAAGGGGGGGTCAAACGGCGATACGCAGTATTTT.